This T cell receptor (beta chain) was retrieved from a study of blood T cell repertoires in COVID-19. On the study more broadly: Acute-phase and convalescent COVID-19 samples originated in the United States, Italy and Spain. PBMCs, B-cell-depleted T cells, or T cells were the source of the cDNA or gDNA that made up the material.

Between the trimmed V and J ends, which lost 5 bases and 0 bases, there was a span of 7 bases. CDR1 MNHEY and CDR2 SMNVEV come from the germline V gene (reference sequence). The length of the CDR3 is 13 residues. The authors' processing: The assay estimated nucleated cells by amplifying reference gene primers. Assay used: immunoSEQ multiplex PCR; TCRdb lists only in-frame clones, some missing. V and J calls and clone size are copied from that table; D and trimming were computed from the DNA. The sample lists roughly 300,000 clones, 88% occurring once. The chain employs TRBV27 and TRBJ1-1; no reliable D call. The specimen sequenced was peripheral blood. The clonotype was recovered from a man aged 18 to 29 with active or convalescent COVID-19. The CDR3 is CASSLNLNTEAFF. The DNA of the CDR3 is TGTGCCAGCAGTCTAAACTTGAACACTGAAGCTTTCTTT.